This TCR beta chain was profiled in a study of molecular identifiers for immune sequencing clone quantification. Sorted cell numbers of about 18,000 to 1,000,000, with 10%, 30% or 50% RNA, served as input for naive CD8 libraries. CD8+CD4-CCR7+CD45RA+ sorting gave the naive CD8 T cells. TCRdb re-derived calls from the PCR reads in MiXCR, one entry per CDR3 protein. The table records 88,000 or so distinct CDR3 sequences, 21% of them present only once. The V gene lost 2 bases and the J gene lost 0 bases, with 13 bases spanning the gap. The CDR3 consists of 16 residues. Germline CDR1 reads MNHEY; CDR2 reads SVGEGT.

The receptor was derived from a human donor in good health. Some libraries in this study had Jurkat cell RNA spiked in. The chain employs TRBV6-2 or TRBV6-3 and TRBJ1-1; D gene unclear. Sequences were obtained from naive CD8+ T cells from blood, with Jurkat cell RNA spiked in. Subset denoted: FACS-sorted CD8+CD4-CCR7+CD45RA+ naive T cells. CDR3 sequence reads: CASSYLPPGLNTEAFF. In nucleotides, the CDR3 is TGTGCCAGCAGTTACCTTCCTCCCGGGTTGAACACTGAAGCTTTCTTT.